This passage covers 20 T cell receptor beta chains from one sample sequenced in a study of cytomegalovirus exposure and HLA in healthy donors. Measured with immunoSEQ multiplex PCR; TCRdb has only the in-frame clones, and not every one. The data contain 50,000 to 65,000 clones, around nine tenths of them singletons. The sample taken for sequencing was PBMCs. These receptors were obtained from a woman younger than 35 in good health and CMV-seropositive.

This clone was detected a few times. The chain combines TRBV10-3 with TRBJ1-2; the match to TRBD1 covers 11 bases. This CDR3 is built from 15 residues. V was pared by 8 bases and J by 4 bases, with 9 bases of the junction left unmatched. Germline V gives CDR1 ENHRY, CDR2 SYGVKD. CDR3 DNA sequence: TGTGCCATCCCCAGCCGGACAGGGGGCGGCTATGGCTACACCTTC. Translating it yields CAIPSRTGGGYGYTF.

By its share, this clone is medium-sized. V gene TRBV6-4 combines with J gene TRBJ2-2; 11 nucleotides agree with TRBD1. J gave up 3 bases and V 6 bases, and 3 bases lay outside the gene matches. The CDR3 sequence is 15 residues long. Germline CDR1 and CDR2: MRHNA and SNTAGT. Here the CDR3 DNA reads TGTGCCAGCAGCCGGACAGGGGGCGACACCGGGGAGCTGTTTTTT. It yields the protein CASSRTGGDTGELFF.

CDR3 bases: TGTGCCAGCAGTTACTTCGGTCAAGGGGAGCTGTTTTTT. Protein product: CASSYFGQGELFF. The J gene is TRBJ2-2, the V gene TRBV6-6, with unresolved D. This CDR3 region has 13 residues. The germline V gene has CDR1 MNHNY and CDR2 SVGAGI (reference sequence). The V end was cut by 1 base, the J end by 8 bases, with 8 bases between.

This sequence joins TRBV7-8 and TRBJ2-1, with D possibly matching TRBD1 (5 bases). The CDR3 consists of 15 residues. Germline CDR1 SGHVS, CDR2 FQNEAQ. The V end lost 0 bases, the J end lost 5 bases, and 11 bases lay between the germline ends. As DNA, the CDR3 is TGTGCCAGCAGCTTAGCGGGGCCGACTCACAATGAGCAGTTCTTC. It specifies CASSLAGPTHNEQFF.

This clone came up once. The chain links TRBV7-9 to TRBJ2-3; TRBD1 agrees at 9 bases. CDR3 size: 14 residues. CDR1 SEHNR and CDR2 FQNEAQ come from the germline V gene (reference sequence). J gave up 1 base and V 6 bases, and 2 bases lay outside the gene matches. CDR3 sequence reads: CASRYRGRTDTQYF. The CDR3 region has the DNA TGTGCCAGCAGGTACAGGGGGCGCACAGATACGCAGTATTTT.

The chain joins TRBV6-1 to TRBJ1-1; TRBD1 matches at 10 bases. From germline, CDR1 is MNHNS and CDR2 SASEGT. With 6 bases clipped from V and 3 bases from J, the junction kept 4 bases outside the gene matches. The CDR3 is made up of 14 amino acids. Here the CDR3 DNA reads TGTGCCAGCAGACGGACAGGGGGGTACACTGAAGCTTTCTTT. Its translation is CASRRTGGYTEAFF.

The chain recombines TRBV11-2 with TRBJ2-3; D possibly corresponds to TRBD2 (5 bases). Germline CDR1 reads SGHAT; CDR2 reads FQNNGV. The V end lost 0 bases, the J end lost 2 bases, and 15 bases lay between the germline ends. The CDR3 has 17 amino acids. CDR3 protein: CASSLDWRGSYTDTQYF. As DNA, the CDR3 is TGTGCCAGCAGCTTAGATTGGAGAGGGTCCTACACAGATACGCAGTATTTT.

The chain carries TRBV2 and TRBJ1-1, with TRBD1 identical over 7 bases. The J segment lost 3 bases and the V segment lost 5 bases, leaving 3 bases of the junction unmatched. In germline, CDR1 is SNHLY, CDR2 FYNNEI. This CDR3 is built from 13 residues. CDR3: CASSSQGYTEAFF. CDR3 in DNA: TGTGCCAGCAGTTCACAGGGGTACACTGAAGCTTTCTTT.

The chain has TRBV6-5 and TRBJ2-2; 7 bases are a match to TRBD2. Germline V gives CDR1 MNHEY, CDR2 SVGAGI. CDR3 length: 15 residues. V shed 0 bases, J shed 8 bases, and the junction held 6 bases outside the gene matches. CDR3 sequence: CASSYSAGSGGELFF. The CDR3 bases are TGTGCCAGCAGTTACTCAGCGGGGTCCGGAGGGGAGCTGTTTTTT.

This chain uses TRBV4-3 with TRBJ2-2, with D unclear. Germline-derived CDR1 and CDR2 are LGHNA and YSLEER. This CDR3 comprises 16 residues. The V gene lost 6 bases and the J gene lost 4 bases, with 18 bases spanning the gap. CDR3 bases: TGCGCCAGCAGTATCGACGGGTCACCATCCACCGGGGAGCTGTTTTTT. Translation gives CASSIDGSPSTGELFF.

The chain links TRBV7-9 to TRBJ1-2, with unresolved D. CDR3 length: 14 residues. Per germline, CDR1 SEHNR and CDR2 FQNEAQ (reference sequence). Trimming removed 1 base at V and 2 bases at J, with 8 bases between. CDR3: CASSLGGGNYGYTF. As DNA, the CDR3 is TGTGCCAGCAGCTTAGGTGGCGGAAACTATGGCTACACCTTC.

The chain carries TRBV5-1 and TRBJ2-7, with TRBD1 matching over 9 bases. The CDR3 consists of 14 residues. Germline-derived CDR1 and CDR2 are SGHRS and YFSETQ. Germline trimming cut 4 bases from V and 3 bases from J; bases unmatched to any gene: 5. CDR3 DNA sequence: TGCGCCAGCAGCACGACAGGGGGTAACTACGAGCAGTACTTC. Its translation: CASSTTGGNYEQYF.

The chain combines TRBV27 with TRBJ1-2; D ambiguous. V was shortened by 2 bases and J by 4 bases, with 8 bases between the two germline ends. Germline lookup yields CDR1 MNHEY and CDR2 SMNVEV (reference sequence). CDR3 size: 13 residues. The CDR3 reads CASSLNPGYGYTF. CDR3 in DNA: TGTGCCAGCAGTTTAAACCCCGGCTATGGCTACACCTTC.

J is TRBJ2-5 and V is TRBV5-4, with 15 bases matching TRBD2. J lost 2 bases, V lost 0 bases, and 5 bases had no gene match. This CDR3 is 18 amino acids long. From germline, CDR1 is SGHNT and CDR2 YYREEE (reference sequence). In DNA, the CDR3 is TGTGCCAGCAGCTTGGAGGGACTAGCGGGGGGCGTGCAAGAGACCCAGTACTTC. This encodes CASSLEGLAGGVQETQYF.

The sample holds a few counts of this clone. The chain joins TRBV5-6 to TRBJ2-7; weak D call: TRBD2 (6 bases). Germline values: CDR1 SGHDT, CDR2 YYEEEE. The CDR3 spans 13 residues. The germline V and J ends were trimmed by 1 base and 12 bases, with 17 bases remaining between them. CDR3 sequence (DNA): TGTGCCAGCAGCTTGCCCGGGGCCGGGAGCACGTACTTC. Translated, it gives CASSLPGAGSTYF.

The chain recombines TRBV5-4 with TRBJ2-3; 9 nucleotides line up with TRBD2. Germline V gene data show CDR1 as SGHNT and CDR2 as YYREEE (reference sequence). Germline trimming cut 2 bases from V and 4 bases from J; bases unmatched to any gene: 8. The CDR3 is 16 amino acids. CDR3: CASSFYSGGGSDTQYF. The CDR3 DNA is TGTGCCAGCAGCTTCTATAGCGGGGGTGGCTCAGATACGCAGTATTTT.

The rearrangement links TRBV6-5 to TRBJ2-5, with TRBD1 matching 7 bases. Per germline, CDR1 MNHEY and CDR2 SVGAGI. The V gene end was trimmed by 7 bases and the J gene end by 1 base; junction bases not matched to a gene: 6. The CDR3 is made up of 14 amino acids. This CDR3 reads CASNKDRLQETQYF. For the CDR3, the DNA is TGTGCCAGCAACAAGGACAGGCTCCAAGAGACCCAGTACTTC.

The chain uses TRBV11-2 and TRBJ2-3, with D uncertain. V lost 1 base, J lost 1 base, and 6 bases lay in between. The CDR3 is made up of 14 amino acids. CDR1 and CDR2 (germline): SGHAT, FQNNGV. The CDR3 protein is CASSLVGGTDTQYF. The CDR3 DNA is TGTGCCAGCAGCTTAGTCGGAGGCACAGATACGCAGTATTTT.

The CDR3 loop is CASSVDLAGGNEQFF. The CDR3 nucleotides read TGTGCCAGCAGCGTAGATCTAGCGGGGGGGAATGAGCAGTTCTTC. The chain recombines TRBV9 with TRBJ2-1; 12 bases are a match to TRBD2. Germline V CDR1 and CDR2: SGDLS, YYNGEE. This CDR3 has 15 amino acids. Trimming at V came to 0 bases and at J to 7 bases, leaving 2 bases not matched to a gene.

The CDR3 sequence: CASRTYSEAAEQYF. For the CDR3, the DNA is TGCGCCAGCAGGACTTATTCCGAAGCTGCCGAGCAGTACTTC. The V and J genes are TRBV5-1 and TRBJ2-7; D is undetermined. The CDR3 spans 14 residues. Trimming removed 5 bases from V and 6 bases from J, with 18 bases in between. The germline V gene has CDR1 SGHRS and CDR2 YFSETQ. The full variable domain, its missing parts supplied by reference TRBV5-1 and TRBJ2-7, is KAGVTQTPRYLIKTRGQQVTLSCSPISGHRSVSWYQQTPGQGLQFLFEYFSETQRNKGNFPGRFSGRQFSNSRSEMNVSTLELGDSALYLCASRTYSEAAEQYFGPGTRLTVT.